This TCR beta chain stems from a study of blood T cells in healthy people across ages (dated by TCRdb to 2014 to 2015). Notes on the research overall: In model experiments, roughly one uniquely barcoded TCR beta cDNA molecule per two T cells was captured by template switching. To track age-related changes in TCR beta repertoire diversity, the study relied on deep sequencing normalized with unique cDNA molecular identifiers. To avoid experimental bias, donors of different ages were spread randomly across the sequencing lanes. Four age groups were formed from the donors: young (average approximately 15 years), middle-aged (more than 35), aged (about 68) and long-lived (roughly 81). For two donors (one aged 18 to 30 and one aged 80 or older), the study analyzed two additional independent replicas of 1 million unique cDNA reads from the same blood draw. General study outcomes and caveats: A strong correlation was found between observed TCR beta diversity and the percentage of naive T cells measured by flow cytometry. Because donor CMV infection status was unknown, age-related changes in expanded clonotypes were potentially confounded. As age increased, observed TCR beta diversity per million T cells dropped in a roughly linear way, and a significant reduction was already evident by age 40. Because profiling used bulk unsorted PBMCs, naive and antigen-experienced compartments could not be compared conclusively. Estimates of total diversity from one million sequenced T cells were regarded as lower bounds and underestimates. Compared with the aged group, the long-lived group had more naive CD4+ T cells, fewer expanded clones and increased TCR diversity, suggesting age selection.

Libraries were built with 5' RACE. TCRdb shows the sequencer as Illumina HiSeq 2500. A second PCR of roughly 6 to 12 cycles was run with a J-beta primer mix and a sample-barcoded 5' primer. Each TCR beta cDNA molecule received a unique molecular identifier from a template-switch 5' adaptor carrying 12 random nucleotides. At least 2.5 million CDR3-containing paired-end reads were obtained from each sample. First-strand cDNA was synthesized from all RNA with the Mint cDNA synthesis kit, primed by a TRBC-specific oligonucleotide. Following uracil-DNA glycosylase treatment, all cDNA underwent a first 18-cycle PCR with the universal primers M1SS and BC2_uni_R. Turning to the authors' computational methods: Each sample was normalized by randomly selecting 1 million high-quality reads, each carrying a distinct molecular identifier. Instead of being binned into consensus sequences, reads with shared molecular identifiers were discarded. MiTCR, run with a Q25 quality threshold and the strictest error-elimination algorithm, handled CDR3 identification, clonotype clustering and error correction. A nonparametric unseen species model using Euler transformation provided a lower-bound estimate of total TCR beta diversity. TCRdb handled the public reads itself, with Q25 trimming in fastp and clone calling in MiXCR, and kept productive beta chains. Each record represents a unique CDR3 protein, reported with the most common genes and DNA among its rows. TCRdb's processing, not the study's, gives the V and J calls here. The sample profile shows some 880,000 distinct CDR3 sequences; 35% to 40% of them were found once. The ten top clones hold under 15% of the sample.

Inclusive of the bounding cysteine and phenylalanine, the CDR3 is 14 residues long. CDR3 DNA only is kept here, 42 bases in frame from base 1. In the germline V gene, CDR1 corresponds to SQVTM and CDR2 to ANQGSEA. In the case of this clonotype: It has no known antigen specificity. No quality values exist for individual bases; no much larger clone is one base distant.

The roughly 39 donors, aged roughly 6 to 95 years, were systemically healthy Caucasian individuals from Russia. Roughly 10 milliliters of peripheral blood were drawn from each donor into EDTA-treated Vacutainer tubes. Ficoll-Paque density-gradient centrifugation was used to isolate PBMCs, with at least 6.5 million per sample. Trizol reagent was used to extract total RNA from the PBMCs, yielding at least 6 micrograms per sample. For every donor, flow cytometry on a PBMC aliquot measured the percentage of naive CD45RAhigh/CD27high T cells. Sequencing was performed on blood. The chain is encoded by TRBV29-1 joined to TRBJ2-5, with 7 bases matching TRBD1. The J call is uncertain, as TRBJ2-7 better fits the DNA end. The TCR comes from a man aged 18 to 30 in good health. The DNA is as follows: TGCAGCGTTGTGAAGGGTGCAGGGGGATACGAGCAGTACTTC. Translated, this gives CSVVKGAGGYEQYF.